Reported below is one TCR beta chain. The data are from a study of blood T cell repertoires in COVID-19. In the original workflow: The authors estimated nucleated cell counts from reference gene primer amplification. Sequenced by immunoSEQ multiplex PCR; TCRdb stores in-frame clones only, minus some. V, J and clone size are those of that table, while D and trimming were read from the DNA. The profile covers under 200,000 clones, with more than 80% appearing a single time and 0.5% to 0.65% taken by the ten largest. Unmatched junction bases numbered 10, after V lost 5 bases and J lost 1 base. The V gene's germline CDR1 is MNHEY and CDR2 SMNVEV (reference sequence). The length of the CDR3 is 18 residues.

The specimen was peripheral blood. The chain recombines TRBV27 with TRBJ2-2; 10 positions match TRBD1. This clonotype was sampled from a man aged 45-60 years with acute or convalescent COVID-19. The CDR3 protein is CASSPRTGGPKNTGELFF. For the CDR3, the DNA is TGTGCCAGCAGTCCAAGGACAGGGGGGCCAAAGAACACCGGGGAGCTGTTTTTT.